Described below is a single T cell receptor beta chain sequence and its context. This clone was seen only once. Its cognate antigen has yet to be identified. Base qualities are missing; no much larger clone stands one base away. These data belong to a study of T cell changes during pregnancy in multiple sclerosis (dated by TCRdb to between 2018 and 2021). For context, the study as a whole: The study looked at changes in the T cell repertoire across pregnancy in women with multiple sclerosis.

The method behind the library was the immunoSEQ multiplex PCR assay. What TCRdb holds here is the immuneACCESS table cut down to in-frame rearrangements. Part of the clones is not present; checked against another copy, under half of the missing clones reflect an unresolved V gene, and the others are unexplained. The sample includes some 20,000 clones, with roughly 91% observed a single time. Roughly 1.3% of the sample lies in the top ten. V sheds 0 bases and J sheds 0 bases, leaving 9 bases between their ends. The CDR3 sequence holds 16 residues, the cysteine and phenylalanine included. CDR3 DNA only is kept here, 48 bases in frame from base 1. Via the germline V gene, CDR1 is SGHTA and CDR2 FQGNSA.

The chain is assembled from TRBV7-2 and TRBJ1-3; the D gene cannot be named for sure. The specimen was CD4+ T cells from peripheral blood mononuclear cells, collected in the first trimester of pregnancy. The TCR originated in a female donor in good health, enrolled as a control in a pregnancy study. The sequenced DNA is TGTGCCAGCAGCTTAGCGCGGGTCAGCTCTGGAAACACCATATATTTT. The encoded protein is CASSLARVSSGNTIYF.